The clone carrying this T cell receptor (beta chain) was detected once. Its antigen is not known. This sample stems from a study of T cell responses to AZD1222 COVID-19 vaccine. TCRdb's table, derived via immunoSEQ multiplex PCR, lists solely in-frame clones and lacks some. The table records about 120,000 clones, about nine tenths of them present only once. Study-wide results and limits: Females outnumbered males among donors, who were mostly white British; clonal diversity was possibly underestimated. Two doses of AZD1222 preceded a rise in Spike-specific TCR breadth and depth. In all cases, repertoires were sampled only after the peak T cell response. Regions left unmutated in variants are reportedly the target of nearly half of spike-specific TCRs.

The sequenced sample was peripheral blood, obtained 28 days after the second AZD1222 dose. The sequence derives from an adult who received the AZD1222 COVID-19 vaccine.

The CDR3, as DNA: TGTGCCAGCAGCCGCACGGGGGGCCCCACTCGGGTTGAGCAGTTCTTC. Protein sequence: CASSRTGGPTRVEQFF. This chain uses TRBV7-9 with TRBJ2-1, with D maybe TRBD2 (7 bases). This CDR3 spans 16 amino acids. Looked up from germline, CDR1 is SEHNR and CDR2 is FQNEAQ (reference sequence). V was shortened by 5 bases and J by 9 bases, with 23 bases between the two germline ends.